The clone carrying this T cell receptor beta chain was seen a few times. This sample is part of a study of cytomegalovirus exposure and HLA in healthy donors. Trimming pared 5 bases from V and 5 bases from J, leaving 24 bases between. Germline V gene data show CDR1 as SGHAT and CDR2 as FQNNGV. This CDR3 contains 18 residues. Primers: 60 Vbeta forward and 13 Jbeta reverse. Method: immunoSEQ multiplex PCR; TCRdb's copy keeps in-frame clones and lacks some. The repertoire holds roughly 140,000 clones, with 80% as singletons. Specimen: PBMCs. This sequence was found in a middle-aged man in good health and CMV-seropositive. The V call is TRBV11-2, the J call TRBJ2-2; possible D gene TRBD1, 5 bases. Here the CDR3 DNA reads TGTGCCAGCAGCCCCCCCCGGTGGGGCCAAGGTTGGACCGGGGAGCTGTTTTTT. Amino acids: CASSPPRWGQGWTGELFF.